The sequence of this T cell receptor beta chain was determined in a study of neoadjuvant anti-PD-1 for oral cavity cancer. On the study more broadly: Nivolumab at 3 mg/kg was mostly given biweekly, three to four doses, pre-surgery. Study-level results: After neoadjuvant nivolumab, PBMC T cell clonality was significantly higher in non-responders than responders. Treg/Th17 ratio rose with pretreatment blood and fell with post-treatment tumor TCRbeta clonality. Each response group had just a few patients in TCR analyses.

The data were produced by immunoSEQ multiplex PCR, yet TCRdb's version contains in-frame clones alone and is incomplete. Here the sample spans approximately 42,000 clones, 77% being singletons. The time point was: after neoadjuvant nivolumab, at surgical resection. About this clone itself: Its antigen is still unknown.

This clonotype was obtained from a person between 40 and 85 years old with oral cavity squamous cell carcinoma. The starting material was PBMCs, obtained after nivolumab (anti-PD-1) treatment.

Written as DNA, the CDR3 is TGTGCCAGCAGTCCGGGCCAATCCTATGGCTACACCTTC. Amino acids: CASSPGQSYGYTF. J is TRBJ1-2 and V is TRBV6-5; D is undetermined. The CDR3 has 13 amino acids. From germline, CDR1 is MNHEY and CDR2 SVGAGI. V was shortened by 5 bases and J by 4 bases, with 11 bases between the two germline ends.